This T cell receptor (beta chain) was observed in a study of T cells in Graves' hyperthyroidism and ophthalmopathy. Study-level results: Most thyroid-expanded clonotypes above 0.001 were also found in blood. Before onset, ophthalmopathy was predicted by the model a median approximately 6.5 months earlier.

To note about this clonotype: Its specificity is not known.

It was RNA transcripts that yielded the amplified TCR beta CDR3 regions. Carried out on the TCR CDR3, a first-round RT-PCR used the HTBI primer set. One entry per CDR3 protein results from TCRdb running MiXCR on the multiplex PCR reads. The data hold hundreds of thousands of distinct CDR3 sequences, with approximately 42% observed a single time. Looked up from germline, CDR1 is SGHVS and CDR2 is FQNEAQ. CDR3 length: 16 residues. V lost 3 bases and J 2 bases, leaving 16 bases between the germline ends. This TCR derives from an adult man with Graves' disease, either hyperthyroidism or ophthalmopathy (not recorded which). The rearrangement uses TRBV7-8 and TRBJ2-5; tentatively, D is TRBD2 (5 bases). Sequencing input: peripheral blood or thyroid tissue (not recorded which). CDR3 residues: CASSLTTQRNQETQYF. DNA of the CDR3: TGTGCCAGCAGCTTGACCACCCAGCGGAATCAAGAGACCCAGTACTTC.